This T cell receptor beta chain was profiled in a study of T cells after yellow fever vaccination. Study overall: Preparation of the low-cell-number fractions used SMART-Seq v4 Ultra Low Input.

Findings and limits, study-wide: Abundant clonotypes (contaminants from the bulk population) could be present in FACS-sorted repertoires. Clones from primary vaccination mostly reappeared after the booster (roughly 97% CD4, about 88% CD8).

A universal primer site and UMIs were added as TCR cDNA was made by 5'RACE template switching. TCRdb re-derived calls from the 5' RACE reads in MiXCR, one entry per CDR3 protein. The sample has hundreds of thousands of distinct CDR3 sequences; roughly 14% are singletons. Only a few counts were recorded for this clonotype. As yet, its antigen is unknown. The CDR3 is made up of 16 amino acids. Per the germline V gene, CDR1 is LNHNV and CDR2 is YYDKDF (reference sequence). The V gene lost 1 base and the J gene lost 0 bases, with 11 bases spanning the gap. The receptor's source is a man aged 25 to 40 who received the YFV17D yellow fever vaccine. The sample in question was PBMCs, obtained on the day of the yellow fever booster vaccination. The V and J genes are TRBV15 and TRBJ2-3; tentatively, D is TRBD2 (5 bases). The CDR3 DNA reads TGTGCCACCAGCAGAGGACTGGAGGTGAGCACAGATACGCAGTATTTT. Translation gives CATSRGLEVSTDTQYF.